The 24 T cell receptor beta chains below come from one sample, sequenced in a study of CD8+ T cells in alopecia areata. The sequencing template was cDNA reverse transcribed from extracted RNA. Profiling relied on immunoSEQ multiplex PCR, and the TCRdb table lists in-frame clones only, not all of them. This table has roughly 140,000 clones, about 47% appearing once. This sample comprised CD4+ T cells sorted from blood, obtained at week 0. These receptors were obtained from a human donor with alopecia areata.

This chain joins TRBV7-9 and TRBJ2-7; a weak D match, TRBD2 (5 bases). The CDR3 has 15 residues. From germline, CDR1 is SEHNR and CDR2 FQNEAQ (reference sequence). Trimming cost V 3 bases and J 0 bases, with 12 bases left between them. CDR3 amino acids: CASSLGAAASYEQYF. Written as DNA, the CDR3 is TGTGCCAGCAGCTTGGGAGCGGCTGCCTCCTACGAGCAGTACTTC.

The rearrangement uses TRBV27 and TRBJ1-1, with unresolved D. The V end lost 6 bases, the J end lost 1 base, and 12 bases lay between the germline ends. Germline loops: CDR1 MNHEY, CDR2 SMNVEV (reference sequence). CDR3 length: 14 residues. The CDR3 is CASRIGYQNTEAFF. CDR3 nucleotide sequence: TGTGCCAGCAGAATAGGGTATCAGAACACTGAAGCTTTCTTT.

The chain's CDR3 is CATSRDDRGGYEQYF. For the CDR3, the DNA is TGTGCCACCAGCAGAGATGACAGGGGGGGCTACGAGCAGTACTTC. J is TRBJ2-7 and V is TRBV15; TRBD1 aligns across 9 bases. The V gene's germline CDR1 is LNHNV and CDR2 YYDKDF (reference sequence). Trimming at V came to 0 bases and at J to 3 bases, leaving 3 bases not matched to a gene. The CDR3 extends over 15 amino acids.

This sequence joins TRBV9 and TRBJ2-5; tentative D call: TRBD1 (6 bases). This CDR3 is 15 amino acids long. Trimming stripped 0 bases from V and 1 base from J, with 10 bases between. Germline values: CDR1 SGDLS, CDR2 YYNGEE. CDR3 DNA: TGTGCCAGCAGCGTAGCTACAGGGACCCAAGAGACCCAGTACTTC. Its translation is CASSVATGTQETQYF. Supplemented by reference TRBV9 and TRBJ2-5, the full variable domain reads DSGVTQTPKHLITATGQRVTLRCSPRSGDLSVYWYQQSLDQGLQFLIQYYNGEERAKGNILERFSAQQFPDLHSELNLSSLELGDSALYFCASSVATGTQETQYFGPGTRLLVL.

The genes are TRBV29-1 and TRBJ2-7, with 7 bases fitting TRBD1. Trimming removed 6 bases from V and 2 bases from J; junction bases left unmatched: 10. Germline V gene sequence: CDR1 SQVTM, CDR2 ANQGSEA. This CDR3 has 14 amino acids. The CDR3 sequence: CSVTTWTGTYEQYF. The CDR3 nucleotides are TGCAGCGTCACCACCTGGACAGGTACCTACGAGCAGTACTTC.

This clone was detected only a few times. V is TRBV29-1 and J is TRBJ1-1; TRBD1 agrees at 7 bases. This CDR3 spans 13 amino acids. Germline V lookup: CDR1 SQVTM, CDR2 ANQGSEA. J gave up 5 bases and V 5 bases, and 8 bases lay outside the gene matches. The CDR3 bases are TGCAGCGTTTACAGGGGCGGAGTAACTGAAGCTTTCTTT. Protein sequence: CSVYRGGVTEAFF.

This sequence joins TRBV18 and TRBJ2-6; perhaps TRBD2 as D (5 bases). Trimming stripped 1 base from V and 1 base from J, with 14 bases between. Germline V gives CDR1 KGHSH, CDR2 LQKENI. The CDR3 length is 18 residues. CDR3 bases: TGTGCCAGCTCACCACTTATAACGCGGGCATCTGGGGCCAACGTCCTGACTTTC. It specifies CASSPLITRASGANVLTF.

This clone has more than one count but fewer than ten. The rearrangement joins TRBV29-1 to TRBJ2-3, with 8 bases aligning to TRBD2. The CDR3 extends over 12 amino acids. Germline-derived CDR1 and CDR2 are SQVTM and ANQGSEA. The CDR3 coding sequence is TGCACCTTAACTAGCGGATCAGATACGCAGTATTTT. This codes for CTLTSGSDTQYF.

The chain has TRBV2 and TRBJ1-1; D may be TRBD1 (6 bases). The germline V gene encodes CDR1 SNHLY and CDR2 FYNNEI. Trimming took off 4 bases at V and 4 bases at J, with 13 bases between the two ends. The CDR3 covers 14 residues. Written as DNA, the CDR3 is TGTGCCAGCAGTGCGGCAGGGGTTGGCACTGAAGCTTTCTTT. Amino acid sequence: CASSAAGVGTEAFF.

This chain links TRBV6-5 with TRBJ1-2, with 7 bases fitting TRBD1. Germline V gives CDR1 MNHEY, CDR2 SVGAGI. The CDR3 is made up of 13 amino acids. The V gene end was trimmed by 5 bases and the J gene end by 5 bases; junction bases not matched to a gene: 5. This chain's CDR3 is CASSEGAAYGYTF. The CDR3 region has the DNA TGTGCCAGCAGTGAGGGGGCAGCTTATGGCTACACCTTC.

CDR3 nucleotide sequence: TGTGCCAGCAGTTACGGGGAAGGGGCCACTGAAGCTTTCTTT. Protein: CASSYGEGATEAFF. This chain uses TRBV6-5 with TRBJ1-1, with D possibly being TRBD1 (5 bases). There are 14 residues in the CDR3. V was shortened by 2 bases and J by 4 bases, with 11 bases between the two germline ends. The germline V gene has CDR1 MNHEY and CDR2 SVGAGI.

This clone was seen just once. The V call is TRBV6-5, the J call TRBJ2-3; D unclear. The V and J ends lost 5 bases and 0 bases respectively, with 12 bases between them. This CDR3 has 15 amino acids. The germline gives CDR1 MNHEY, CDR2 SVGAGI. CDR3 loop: CASSPRWWSTDTQYF. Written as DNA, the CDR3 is TGTGCCAGCAGTCCCAGGTGGTGGAGCACAGATACGCAGTATTTT.

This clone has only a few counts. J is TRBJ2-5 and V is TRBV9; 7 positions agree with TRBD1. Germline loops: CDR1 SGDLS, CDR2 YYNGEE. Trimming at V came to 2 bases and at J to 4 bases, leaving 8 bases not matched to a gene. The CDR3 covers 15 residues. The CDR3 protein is CASSVEQGTSETQYF. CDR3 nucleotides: TGTGCCAGCAGCGTTGAACAGGGGACCTCAGAGACCCAGTACTTC.

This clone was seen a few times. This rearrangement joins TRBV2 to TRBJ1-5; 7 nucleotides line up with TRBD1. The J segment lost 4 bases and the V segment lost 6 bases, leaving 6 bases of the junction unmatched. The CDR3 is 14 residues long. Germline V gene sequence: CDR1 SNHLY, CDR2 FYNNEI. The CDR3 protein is CASRLGQVNQPQHF. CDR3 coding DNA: TGTGCCAGCAGACTAGGACAGGTTAATCAGCCCCAGCATTTT. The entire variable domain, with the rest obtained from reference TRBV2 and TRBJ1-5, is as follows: EPEVTQTPSHQVTQMGQEVILRCVPISNHLYFYWYRQILGQKVEFLVSFYNNEISEKSEIFDDQFSVERPDGSNFTLKIRSTKLEDSAMYFCASRLGQVNQPQHFGDGTRLSIL.

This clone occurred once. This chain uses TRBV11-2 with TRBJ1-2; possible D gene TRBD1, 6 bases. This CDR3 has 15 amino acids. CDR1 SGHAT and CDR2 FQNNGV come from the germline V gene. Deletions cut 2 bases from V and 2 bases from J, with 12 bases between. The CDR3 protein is CASSLIPGENYGYTF. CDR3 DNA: TGTGCCAGCAGCTTAATCCCAGGGGAGAACTATGGCTACACCTTC.

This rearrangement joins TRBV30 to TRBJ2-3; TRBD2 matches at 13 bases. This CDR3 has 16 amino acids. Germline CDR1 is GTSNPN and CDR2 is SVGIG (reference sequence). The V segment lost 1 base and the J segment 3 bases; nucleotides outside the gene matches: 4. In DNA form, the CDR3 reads TGTGCCTGGAGTGGGGGACTAGCGGGACGGACAGATACGCAGTATTTT. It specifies CAWSGGLAGRTDTQYF. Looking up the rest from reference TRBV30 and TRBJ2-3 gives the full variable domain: SQTIHQWPATLVQPVGSPLSLECTVEGTSNPNLYWYRQAAGRGLQLLFYSVGIGQISSEVPQNLSASRPQDRQFILSSKKLLLSDSGFYLCAWSGGLAGRTDTQYFGPGTRLTVL.

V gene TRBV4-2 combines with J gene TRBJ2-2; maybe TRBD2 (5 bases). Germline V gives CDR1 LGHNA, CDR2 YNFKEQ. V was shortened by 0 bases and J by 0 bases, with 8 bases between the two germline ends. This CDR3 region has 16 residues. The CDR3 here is CASSQDPGTNTGELFF. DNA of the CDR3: TGTGCCAGCAGCCAAGACCCGGGGACGAACACCGGGGAGCTGTTTTTT.

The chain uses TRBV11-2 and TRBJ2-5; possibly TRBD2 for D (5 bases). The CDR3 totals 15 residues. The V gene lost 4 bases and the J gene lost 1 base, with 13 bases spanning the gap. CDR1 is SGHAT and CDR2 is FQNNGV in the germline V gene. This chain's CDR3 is CASSSRTGPQETQYF. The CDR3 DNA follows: TGTGCCAGCAGCTCCAGGACTGGGCCCCAAGAGACCCAGTACTTC.

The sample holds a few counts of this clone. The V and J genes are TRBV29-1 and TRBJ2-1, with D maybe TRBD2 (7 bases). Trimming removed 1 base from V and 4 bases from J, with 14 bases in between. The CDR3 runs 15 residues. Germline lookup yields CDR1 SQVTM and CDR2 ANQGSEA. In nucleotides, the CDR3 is TGCAGCGTTGAAGGTGGGGGGGCGCGTTACAATGAGCAGTTCTTC. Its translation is CSVEGGGARYNEQFF.

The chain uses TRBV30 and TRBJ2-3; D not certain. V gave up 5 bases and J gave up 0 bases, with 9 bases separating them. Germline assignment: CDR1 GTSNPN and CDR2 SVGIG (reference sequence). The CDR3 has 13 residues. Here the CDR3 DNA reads TGTGCCTGGTCGGCCGTCAGCACAGATACGCAGTATTTT. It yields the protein CAWSAVSTDTQYF.

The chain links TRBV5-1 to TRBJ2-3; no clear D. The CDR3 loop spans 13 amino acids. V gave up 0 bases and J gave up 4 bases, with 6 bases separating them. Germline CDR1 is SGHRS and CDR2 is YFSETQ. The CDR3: CASSLVQPDTQYF. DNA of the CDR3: TGCGCCAGCAGCTTGGTCCAGCCAGATACGCAGTATTTT.

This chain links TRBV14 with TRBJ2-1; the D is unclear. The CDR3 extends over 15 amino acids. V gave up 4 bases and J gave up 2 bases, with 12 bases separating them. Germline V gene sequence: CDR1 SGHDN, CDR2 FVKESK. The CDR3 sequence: CASSRELPPYNEQFF. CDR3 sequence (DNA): TGTGCCAGCAGCCGCGAACTTCCACCCTACAATGAGCAGTTCTTC.

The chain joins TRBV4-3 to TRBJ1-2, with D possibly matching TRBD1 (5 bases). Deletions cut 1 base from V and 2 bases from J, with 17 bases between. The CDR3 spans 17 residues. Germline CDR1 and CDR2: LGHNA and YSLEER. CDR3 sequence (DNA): TGCGCCAGCAGCCAAGCACCAACGGCAGGGTCGAACTATGGCTACACCTTC. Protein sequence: CASSQAPTAGSNYGYTF.

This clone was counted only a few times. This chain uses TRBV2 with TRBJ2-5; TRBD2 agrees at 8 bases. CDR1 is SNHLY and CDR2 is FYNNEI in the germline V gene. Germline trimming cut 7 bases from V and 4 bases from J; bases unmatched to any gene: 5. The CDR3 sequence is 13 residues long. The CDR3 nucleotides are TGTGCCAGCAAGGGGACTAGGGCAGAGACCCAGTACTTC. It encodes CASKGTRAETQYF. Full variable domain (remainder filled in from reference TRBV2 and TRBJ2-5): EPEVTQTPSHQVTQMGQEVILRCVPISNHLYFYWYRQILGQKVEFLVSFYNNEISEKSEIFDDQFSVERPDGSNFTLKIRSTKLEDSAMYFCASKGTRAETQYFGPGTRLLVL.